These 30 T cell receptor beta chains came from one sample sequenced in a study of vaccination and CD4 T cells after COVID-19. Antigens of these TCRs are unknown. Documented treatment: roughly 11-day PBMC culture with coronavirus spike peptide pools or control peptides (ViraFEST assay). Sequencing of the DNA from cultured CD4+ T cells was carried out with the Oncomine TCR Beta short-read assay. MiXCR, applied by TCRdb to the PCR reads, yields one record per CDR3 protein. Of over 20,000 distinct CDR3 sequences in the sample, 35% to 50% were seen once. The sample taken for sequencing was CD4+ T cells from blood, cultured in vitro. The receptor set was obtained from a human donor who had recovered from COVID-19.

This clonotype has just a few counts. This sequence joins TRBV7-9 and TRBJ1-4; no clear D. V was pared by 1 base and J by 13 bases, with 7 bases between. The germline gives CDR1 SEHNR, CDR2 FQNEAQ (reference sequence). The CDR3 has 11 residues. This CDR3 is CASSLGTRLFF. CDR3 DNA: TGTGCCAGCAGCTTAGGGACTAGACTGTTTTTT.

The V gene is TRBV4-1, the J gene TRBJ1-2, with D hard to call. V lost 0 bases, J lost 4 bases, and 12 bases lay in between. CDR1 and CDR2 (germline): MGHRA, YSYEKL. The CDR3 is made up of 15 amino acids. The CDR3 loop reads CASSQEPPLFYGYTF. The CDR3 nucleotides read TGCGCCAGCAGCCAAGAACCCCCCCTTTTCTATGGCTACACCTTC.

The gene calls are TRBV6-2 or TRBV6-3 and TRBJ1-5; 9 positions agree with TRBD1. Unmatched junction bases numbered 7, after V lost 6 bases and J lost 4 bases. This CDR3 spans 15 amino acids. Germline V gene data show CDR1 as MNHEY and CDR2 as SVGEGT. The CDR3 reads CASSPGTGWNQPQHF. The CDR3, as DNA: TGTGCCAGCAGCCCCGGGACAGGGTGGAATCAGCCCCAGCATTTT.

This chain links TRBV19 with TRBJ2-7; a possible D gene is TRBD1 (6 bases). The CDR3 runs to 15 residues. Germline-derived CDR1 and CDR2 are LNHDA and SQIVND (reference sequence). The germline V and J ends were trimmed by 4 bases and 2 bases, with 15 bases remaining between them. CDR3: CASSTQTGRAYEQYF. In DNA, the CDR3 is TGTGCCAGTAGTACCCAGACAGGACGAGCCTACGAGCAGTACTTC.

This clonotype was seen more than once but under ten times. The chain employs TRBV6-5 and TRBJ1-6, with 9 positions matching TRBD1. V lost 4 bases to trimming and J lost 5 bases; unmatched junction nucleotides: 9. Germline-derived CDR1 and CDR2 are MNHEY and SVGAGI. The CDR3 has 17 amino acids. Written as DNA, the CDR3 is TGTGCCAGCAGTTCCTTCGTGACAGGGGGGGATAATTCACCCCTCCACTTT. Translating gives CASSSFVTGGDNSPLHF.

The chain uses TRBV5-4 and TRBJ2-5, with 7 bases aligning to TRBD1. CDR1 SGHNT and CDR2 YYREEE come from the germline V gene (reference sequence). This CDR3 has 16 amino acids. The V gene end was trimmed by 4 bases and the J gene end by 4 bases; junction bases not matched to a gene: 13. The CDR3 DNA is TGTGCCAGCAGCCCCGCCGGGACAGCGAATCCAGAGACCCAGTACTTC. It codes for CASSPAGTANPETQYF. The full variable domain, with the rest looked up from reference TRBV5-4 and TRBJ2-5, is ETGVTQSPTHLIKTRGQQVTLRCSSQSGHNTVSWYQQALGQGPQFIFQYYREEENGRGNFPPRFSGLQFPNYSSELNVNALELDDSALYLCASSPAGTANPETQYFGPGTRLLVL.

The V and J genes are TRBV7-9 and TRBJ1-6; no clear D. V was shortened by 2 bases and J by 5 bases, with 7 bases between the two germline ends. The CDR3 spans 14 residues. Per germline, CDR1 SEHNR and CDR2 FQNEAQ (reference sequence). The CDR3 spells CASSLSWNNSPLHF. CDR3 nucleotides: TGTGCCAGCAGCTTATCATGGAATAATTCACCCCTCCACTTT. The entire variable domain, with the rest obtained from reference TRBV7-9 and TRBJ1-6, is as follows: DTGVSQNPRHKITKRGQNVTFRCDPISEHNRLYWYRQTLGQGPEFLTYFQNEAQLEKSRLLSDRFSAERPKGSFSTLEIQRTEQGDSAMYLCASSLSWNNSPLHFGNGTRLTVT.

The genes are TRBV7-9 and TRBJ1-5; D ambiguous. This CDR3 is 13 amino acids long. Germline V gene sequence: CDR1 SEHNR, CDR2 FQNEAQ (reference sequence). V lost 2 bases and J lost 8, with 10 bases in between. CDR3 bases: TGTGCCAGCAGCTTATCGGGAGGGAAGCCCCAGCATTTT. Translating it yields CASSLSGGKPQHF.

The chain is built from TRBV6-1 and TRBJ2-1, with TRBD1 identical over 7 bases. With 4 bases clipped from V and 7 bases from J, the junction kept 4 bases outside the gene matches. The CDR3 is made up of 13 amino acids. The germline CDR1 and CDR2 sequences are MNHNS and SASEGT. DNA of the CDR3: TGTGCCAGCAGTGGATACAGGGGAAATGAGCAGTTCTTC. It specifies CASSGYRGNEQFF.

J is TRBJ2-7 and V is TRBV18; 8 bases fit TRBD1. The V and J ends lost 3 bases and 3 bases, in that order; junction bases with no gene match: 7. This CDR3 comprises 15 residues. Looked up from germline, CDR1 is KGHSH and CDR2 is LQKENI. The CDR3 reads CASSPVITGGYEQYF. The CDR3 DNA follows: TGTGCCAGCTCACCCGTGATCACAGGGGGCTACGAGCAGTACTTC.

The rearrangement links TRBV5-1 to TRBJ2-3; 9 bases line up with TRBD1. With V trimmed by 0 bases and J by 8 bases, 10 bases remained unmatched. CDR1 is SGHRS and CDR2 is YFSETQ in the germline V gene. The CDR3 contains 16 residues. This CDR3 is CASSLDTGQGLGTQYF. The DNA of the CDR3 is TGCGCCAGCAGCTTGGACACAGGACAGGGGTTGGGTACGCAGTATTTT.

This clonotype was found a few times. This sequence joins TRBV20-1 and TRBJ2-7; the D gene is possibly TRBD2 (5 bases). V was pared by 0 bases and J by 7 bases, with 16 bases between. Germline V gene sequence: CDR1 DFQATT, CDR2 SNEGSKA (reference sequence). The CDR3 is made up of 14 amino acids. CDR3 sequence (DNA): TGCAGTGCTAGAGATCAACTAGTTACGGGGGAGCAGTACTTC. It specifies CSARDQLVTGEQYF.

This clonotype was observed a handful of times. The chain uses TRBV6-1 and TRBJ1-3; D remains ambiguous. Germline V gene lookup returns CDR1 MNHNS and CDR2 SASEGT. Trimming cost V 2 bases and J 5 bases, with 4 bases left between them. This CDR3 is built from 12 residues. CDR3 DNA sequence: TGTGCCAGCAGTGAAATGAGAAACACCATATATTTT. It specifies CASSEMRNTIYF.

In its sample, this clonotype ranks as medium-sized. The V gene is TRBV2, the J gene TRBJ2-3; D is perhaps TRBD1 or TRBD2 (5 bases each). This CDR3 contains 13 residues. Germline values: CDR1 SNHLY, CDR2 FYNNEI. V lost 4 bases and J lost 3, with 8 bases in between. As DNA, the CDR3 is TGTGCCAGCAGTGGTGGGGGTACAGATACGCAGTATTTT. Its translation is CASSGGGTDTQYF. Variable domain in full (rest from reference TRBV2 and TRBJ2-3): EPEVTQTPSHQVTQMGQEVILRCVPISNHLYFYWYRQILGQKVEFLVSFYNNEISEKSEIFDDQFSVERPDGSNFTLKIRSTKLEDSAMYFCASSGGGTDTQYFGPGTRLTVL.

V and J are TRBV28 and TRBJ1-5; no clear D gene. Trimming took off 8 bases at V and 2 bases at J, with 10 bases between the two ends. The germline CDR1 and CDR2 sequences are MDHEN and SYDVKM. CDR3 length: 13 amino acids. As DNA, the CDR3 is TGTGCCAGCGTCAAGGACGGCAATCAGCCCCAGCATTTT. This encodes CASVKDGNQPQHF.

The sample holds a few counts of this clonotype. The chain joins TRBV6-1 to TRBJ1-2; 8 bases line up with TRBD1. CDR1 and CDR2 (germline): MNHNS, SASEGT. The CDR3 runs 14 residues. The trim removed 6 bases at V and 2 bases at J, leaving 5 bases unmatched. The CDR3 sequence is CASSRNRGNYGYTF. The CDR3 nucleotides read TGTGCCAGCAGCAGAAACAGGGGGAACTATGGCTACACCTTC.

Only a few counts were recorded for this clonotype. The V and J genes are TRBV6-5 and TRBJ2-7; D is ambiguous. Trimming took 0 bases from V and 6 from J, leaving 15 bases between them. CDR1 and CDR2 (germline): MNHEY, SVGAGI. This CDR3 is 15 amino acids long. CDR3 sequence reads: CASSYSSDSVGEQYF. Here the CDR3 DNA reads TGTGCCAGCAGTTACTCGAGTGATTCCGTGGGCGAGCAGTACTTC.

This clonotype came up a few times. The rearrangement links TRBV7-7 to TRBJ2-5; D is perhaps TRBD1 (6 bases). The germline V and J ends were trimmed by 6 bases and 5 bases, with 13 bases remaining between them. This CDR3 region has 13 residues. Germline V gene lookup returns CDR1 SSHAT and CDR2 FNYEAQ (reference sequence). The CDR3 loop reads CASSSGVAETQYF. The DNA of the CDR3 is TGTGCCAGCAGTTCAGGGGTCGCGGAGACCCAGTACTTC.

This chain's CDR3 is CASSLSIGTGNTGELFF. The CDR3 DNA reads TGTGCCAGCAGCTTAAGCATAGGGACAGGGAACACCGGGGAGCTGTTTTTT. V is TRBV7-8 and J is TRBJ2-2; 8 bases are a match to TRBD1. The CDR3 runs to 17 residues. V was clipped by 2 bases and J by 1 base; unmatched bases: 6. Germline V gives CDR1 SGHVS, CDR2 FQNEAQ.

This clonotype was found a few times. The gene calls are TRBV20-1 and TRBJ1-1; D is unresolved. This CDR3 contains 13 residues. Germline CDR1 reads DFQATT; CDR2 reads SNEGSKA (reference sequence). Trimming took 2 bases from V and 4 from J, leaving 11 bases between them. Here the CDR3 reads CSARIGRGTEAFF. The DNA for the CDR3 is TGCAGTGCTAGAATTGGGAGAGGCACTGAAGCTTTCTTT.

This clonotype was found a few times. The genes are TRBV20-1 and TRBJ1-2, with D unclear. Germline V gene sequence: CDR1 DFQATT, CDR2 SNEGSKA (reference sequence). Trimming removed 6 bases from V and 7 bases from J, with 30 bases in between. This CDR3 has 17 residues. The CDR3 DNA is TGCAGTGCCACAGTAATATCCGGGCAGGAGTTAAGAGGTGGCTACACCTTC. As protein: CSATVISGQELRGGYTF.

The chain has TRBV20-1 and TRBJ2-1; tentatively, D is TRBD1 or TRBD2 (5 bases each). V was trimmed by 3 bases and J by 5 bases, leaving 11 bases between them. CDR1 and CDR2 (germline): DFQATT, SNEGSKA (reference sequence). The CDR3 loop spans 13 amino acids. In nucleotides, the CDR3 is TGCAGTGCTAGCCGGGACCTAGACAATGAGCAGTTCTTC. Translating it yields CSASRDLDNEQFF.

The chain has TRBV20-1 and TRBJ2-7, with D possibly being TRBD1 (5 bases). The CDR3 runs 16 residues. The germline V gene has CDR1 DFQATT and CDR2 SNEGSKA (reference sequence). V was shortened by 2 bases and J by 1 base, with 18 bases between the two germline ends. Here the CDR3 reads CSARLHGRVMSYEQYF. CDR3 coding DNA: TGCAGTGCTAGACTACACGGCAGGGTTATGTCCTACGAGCAGTACTTC.

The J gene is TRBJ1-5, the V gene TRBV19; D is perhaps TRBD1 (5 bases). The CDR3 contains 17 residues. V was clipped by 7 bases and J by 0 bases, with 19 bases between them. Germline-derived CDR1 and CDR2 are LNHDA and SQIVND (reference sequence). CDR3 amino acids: CASKSNSGPNSNQPQHF. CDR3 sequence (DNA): TGTGCCAGTAAAAGTAACTCAGGGCCCAATAGCAATCAGCCCCAGCATTTT.

CDR3 residues: CSVQSLSGGTFYEQYF. In DNA form, the CDR3 reads TGCAGCGTCCAGTCGTTGTCGGGGGGCACGTTCTACGAGCAGTACTTC. The V call is TRBV29-1, the J call TRBJ2-7; possible D gene TRBD2, 7 bases. CDR1 and CDR2 (germline): SQVTM, ANQGSEA. The CDR3 is 16 amino acids. Trimming removed 6 bases from V and 3 bases from J, with 24 bases in between.

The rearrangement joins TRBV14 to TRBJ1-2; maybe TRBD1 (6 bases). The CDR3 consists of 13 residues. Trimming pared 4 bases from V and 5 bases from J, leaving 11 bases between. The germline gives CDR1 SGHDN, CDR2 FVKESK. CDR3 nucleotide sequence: TGTGCCAGCAGCCGTACAGGGCGGTATGGCTACACCTTC. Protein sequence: CASSRTGRYGYTF.

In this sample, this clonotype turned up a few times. CDR3 region: CAISKTSNEQFF. The CDR3 DNA follows: TGTGCCATCAGTAAGACTAGCAATGAGCAGTTCTTC. This chain connects TRBV10-3 to TRBJ2-1, with D possibly being TRBD2 (6 bases). Germline V gives CDR1 ENHRY, CDR2 SYGVKD. CDR3 length: 12 residues. The ends were cut back, 5 bases at V and 6 bases at J, with 8 bases in the middle.

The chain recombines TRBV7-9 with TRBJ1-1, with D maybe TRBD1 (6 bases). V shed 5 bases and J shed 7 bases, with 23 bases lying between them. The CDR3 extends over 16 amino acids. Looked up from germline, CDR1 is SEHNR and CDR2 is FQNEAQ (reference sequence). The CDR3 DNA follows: TGTGCCAGCAGCCTATTCCTGAACAGGGCGCCCCGTGAAGCTTTCTTT. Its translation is CASSLFLNRAPREAFF.

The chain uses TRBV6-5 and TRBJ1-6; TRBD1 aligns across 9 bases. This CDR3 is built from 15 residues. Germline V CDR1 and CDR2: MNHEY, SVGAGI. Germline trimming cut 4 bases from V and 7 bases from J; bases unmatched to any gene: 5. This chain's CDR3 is CASSLGDRENSPLHF. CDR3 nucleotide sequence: TGTGCCAGCAGTTTAGGGGACAGGGAGAATTCACCCCTCCACTTT.

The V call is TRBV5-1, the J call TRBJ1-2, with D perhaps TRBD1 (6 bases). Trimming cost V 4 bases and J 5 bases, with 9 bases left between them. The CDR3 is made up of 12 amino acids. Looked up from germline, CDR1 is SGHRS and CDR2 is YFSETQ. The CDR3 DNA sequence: TGCGCCAGCAGCGGACAGACATATGGCTACACCTTC. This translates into CASSGQTYGYTF.